These 23 T cell receptor beta chains were all obtained from the same sample, sequenced in a study of blood T cells in healthy people across ages. A second PCR of 7 to 11 cycles used a sample-barcoded 5' primer and a J-beta primer mix. TCRdb re-called the 5' RACE reads with MiXCR, one entry per CDR3 protein. This sample has about 1.7 million distinct CDR3 sequences; over 25% occur once, and the top ten carry 7.7%. The sequenced material came from blood. Source of these receptors: a woman aged 25 to 39 in good health.

This clonotype appeared a few times. This sequence joins TRBV28 and TRBJ1-2; D is uncertain. V gave up 5 bases and J gave up 11 bases, with 18 bases separating them. In germline, CDR1 is MDHEN, CDR2 SYDVKM. The CDR3 length is 13 residues. The CDR3 DNA follows: TGTGCCAGCAGTCCGTCCCCCAACGGGCGATACACCTTC. It codes for CASSPSPNGRYTF.

The rearrangement joins TRBV29-1 to TRBJ1-5; D gene ambiguous. CDR1 and CDR2 from the germline V gene are SQVTM and ANQGSEA. The V gene lost 7 bases and the J gene lost 4 bases, with 11 bases spanning the gap. The CDR3 runs to 12 residues. CDR3 protein: CSASDGNQPQHF. The CDR3 DNA reads TGCAGCGCCTCGGACGGGAATCAGCCCCAGCATTTT.

This clonotype has just a few counts. The CDR3 loop reads CASSQTTGRGHPGELFF. In DNA form, the CDR3 reads TGTGCCAGCAGCCAAACCACTGGGAGGGGGCATCCCGGGGAGCTGTTTTTT. The gene calls are TRBV3-1 and TRBJ2-2, with D perhaps TRBD1 or TRBD2 (7 bases each). Per the germline V gene, CDR1 is LGHDT and CDR2 is YNNKEL (reference sequence). The CDR3 spans 17 residues. V was pared by 2 bases and J by 6 bases, with 19 bases between.

This clonotype was seen only a few times. The CDR3 DNA sequence: TGCAGCGTGCGACAGGGAACGGCCGGGGAGCTGTTTTTT. Translating gives CSVRQGTAGELFF. The chain carries TRBV29-1 and TRBJ2-2; 7 bases map to TRBD1. The CDR3 sequence is 13 residues long. CDR1 is SQVTM, CDR2 ANQGSEA, per germline. J gave up 6 bases and V 6 bases, and 7 bases lay outside the gene matches.

The genes are TRBV9 and TRBJ2-3, with 9 bases matching TRBD1. This CDR3 has 16 residues. Germline values: CDR1 SGDLS, CDR2 YYNGEE. Trimming cost V 4 bases and J 0 bases; bases outside gene matches: 6. In DNA form, the CDR3 reads TGTGCCAGCAGCCTTAGGACAGGGGCCAGCACAGATACGCAGTATTTT. Translation gives CASSLRTGASTDTQYF.

The V and J genes are TRBV27 and TRBJ2-7; D is unclear. Looked up from germline, CDR1 is MNHEY and CDR2 is SMNVEV (reference sequence). V was clipped by 4 bases and J by 0 bases, with 10 bases between them. This CDR3 has 14 residues. CDR3 loop: CASSSRWSSYEQYF. As DNA, the CDR3 is TGTGCCAGCAGTTCCCGGTGGAGCTCCTACGAGCAGTACTTC.

This clonotype was seen more than once but under ten times. The chain uses TRBV7-2 and TRBJ1-1; TRBD1 agrees at 7 bases. Germline CDR1 SGHTA, CDR2 FQGNSA. The CDR3 has 15 residues. The ends lost 5 bases at V and 4 bases at J; junction bases unmatched: 10. CDR3 protein: CASSPPRGQITEAFF. The CDR3 nucleotides are TGTGCCAGCAGCCCACCTAGGGGACAGATCACTGAAGCTTTCTTT.

The gene calls are TRBV30 and TRBJ1-2; D not certain. This CDR3 spans 11 amino acids. Trimming pared 3 bases from V and 1 base from J, leaving 3 bases between. Germline loops: CDR1 GTSNPN, CDR2 SVGIG (reference sequence). The CDR3 DNA is TGTGCCTGGAGAGTTAACTATGGCTACACCTTC. Translation: CAWRVNYGYTF. Full variable domain (remainder filled in from reference TRBV30 and TRBJ1-2): SQTIHQWPATLVQPVGSPLSLECTVEGTSNPNLYWYRQAAGRGLQLLFYSVGIGQISSEVPQNLSASRPQDRQFILSSKKLLLSDSGFYLCAWRVNYGYTFGSGTRLTVV.

This clonotype was picked up many times. This rearrangement joins TRBV29-1 to TRBJ2-7, with no clear D. Germline CDR1 SQVTM, CDR2 ANQGSEA. The length of the CDR3 is 11 residues. Between the trimmed V and J ends, which lost 7 bases and 5 bases, there was a span of 12 bases. The CDR3 sequence: CSGNFDHEQYF. In DNA, the CDR3 is TGCAGCGGCAACTTCGACCACGAGCAGTACTTC.

This clonotype came up many times. J is TRBJ2-5 and V is TRBV9, with D maybe TRBD1 (6 bases). Germline V lookup: CDR1 SGDLS, CDR2 YYNGEE. V dropped 3 bases and J dropped 5 bases, with 20 bases sitting between them. The CDR3 runs 16 residues. This CDR3 is CASSAIFDQGRETQYF. Here the CDR3 DNA reads TGTGCCAGCAGCGCTATCTTCGACCAGGGGCGGGAGACCCAGTACTTC.

The genes are TRBV9 and TRBJ2-1; 9 positions agree with TRBD2. The V segment lost 4 bases and the J segment 10 bases; nucleotides outside the gene matches: 12. Germline loops: CDR1 SGDLS, CDR2 YYNGEE. This CDR3 region has 15 residues. CDR3 bases: TGTGCCAGCAGCTTGGGACTAGCCCATAATGGCGAGCAGTTCTTC. Translating it yields CASSLGLAHNGEQFF.

The chain is built from TRBV3-1 and TRBJ1-5, with D possibly being TRBD1 (5 bases). This CDR3 region has 19 residues. The V end was cut by 4 bases, the J end by 1 base, with 23 bases between. Germline V gene lookup returns CDR1 LGHDT and CDR2 YNNKEL (reference sequence). DNA for the CDR3: TGTGCCAGCAGCCCTGACTCCATCTGGAGAGAGGGGAGCAATCAGCCCCAGCATTTT. Its protein product is CASSPDSIWREGSNQPQHF.

This clonotype was seen a few times. The J gene is TRBJ1-2, the V gene TRBV7-2; the D gene is possibly TRBD1 (5 bases). V lost 3 bases to trimming and J lost 8 bases, with 22 bases between them. This CDR3 spans 16 amino acids. Germline V gene data show CDR1 as SGHTA and CDR2 as FQGNSA. The CDR3 region has the DNA TGTGCCAGCAGCTTGAATATGAGGGGCAGACGTAAGGGCTACACCTTC. Protein sequence: CASSLNMRGRRKGYTF.

The chain couples TRBV7-2 to TRBJ2-5, with TRBD2 matching over 9 bases. CDR3 length: 13 amino acids. V trimming: 10 bases; J trimming: 11 bases; junction bases outside the gene matches: 14. Looked up from germline, CDR1 is SGHTA and CDR2 is FQGNSA. The CDR3 spells CATESGGPKRQYF. The CDR3 bases are TGTGCCACCGAAAGCGGGGGGCCGAAGAGGCAGTACTTC.

The chain is built from TRBV5-4 and TRBJ1-1, with 11 bases that match TRBD1. The CDR3 is 15 amino acids. The V segment lost 4 bases and the J segment 10 bases; nucleotides outside the gene matches: 12. The germline CDR1 and CDR2 sequences are SGHNT and YYREEE (reference sequence). The CDR3 loop is CASSIPGQGEEGAFF. Written as DNA, the CDR3 is TGTGCCAGCAGCATTCCGGGACAGGGGGAAGAGGGAGCTTTCTTT.

This sequence joins TRBV6-5 and TRBJ1-2; TRBD1 might be the D (5 bases). In germline, CDR1 is MNHEY, CDR2 SVGAGI. The CDR3 runs 15 residues. V gave up 5 bases and J gave up 9 bases, with 22 bases separating them. The CDR3 loop reads CASSRGGTEHDCYTF. Here the CDR3 DNA reads TGTGCCAGCAGTCGAGGAGGGACCGAACATGATTGCTACACCTTC.

The chain joins TRBV2 to TRBJ2-1; 9 positions agree with TRBD2. This CDR3 spans 15 amino acids. V shed 3 bases, J shed 7 bases, and the junction held 7 bases outside the gene matches. CDR1 SNHLY and CDR2 FYNNEI come from the germline V gene. The CDR3 sequence: CASSERGGPGNEQFF. The CDR3 bases are TGTGCCAGCAGTGAGCGGGGGGGCCCGGGTAATGAGCAGTTCTTC.

V is TRBV29-1 and J is TRBJ2-7; 7 bases fit TRBD1. The CDR3 runs to 13 residues. Germline V lookup: CDR1 SQVTM, CDR2 ANQGSEA. V trimming: 3 bases; J trimming: 3 bases; junction bases outside the gene matches: 5. The CDR3: CSVDEGGGYEQYF. CDR3 nucleotides: TGCAGCGTTGACGAAGGGGGCGGCTACGAGCAGTACTTC.

The chain recombines TRBV7-3 with TRBJ2-5; D unresolved. Trimming removed 3 bases from V and 2 bases from J, with 10 bases in between. CDR1 and CDR2 (germline): SGHTA, FQGTGA. This CDR3 contains 14 residues. The CDR3 sequence: CASSFGRFQETQYF. Here the CDR3 DNA reads TGTGCCAGCAGCTTTGGACGGTTTCAAGAGACCCAGTACTTC.

This clonotype was found many times. V and J are TRBV2 and TRBJ2-1; D might be TRBD2 (5 bases). The germline gives CDR1 SNHLY, CDR2 FYNNEI. The CDR3 runs 11 residues. V shed 4 bases and J shed 9 bases, with 7 bases lying between them. The CDR3 region has the DNA TGTGCCAGCAGTGGTGGGAGTGAGCAGTTCTTC. Translation: CASSGGSEQFF.

This clonotype showed up many times. This chain joins TRBV12-3 or TRBV12-4 and TRBJ2-7; 10 positions match TRBD2. The CDR3 consists of 17 residues. V lost 5 bases, J lost 0 bases, and 10 bases stayed unmatched. The CDR3 nucleotides read TGTGCCAGCAGTAAGACTAGCGGGTGGTCCAGCTCCTACGAGCAGTACTTC. Protein product: CASSKTSGWSSSYEQYF.

The genes are TRBV28 and TRBJ2-1, with 8 bases fitting TRBD2. The CDR3 runs to 14 residues. The V gene end was trimmed by 1 base and the J gene end by 8 bases; junction bases not matched to a gene: 4. Per the germline V gene, CDR1 is MDHEN and CDR2 is SYDVKM. The CDR3 loop reads CASSLSLAGHEQFF. As DNA, the CDR3 is TGTGCCAGCAGTTTATCCCTAGCGGGCCATGAGCAGTTCTTC.

V and J are TRBV2 and TRBJ2-7; TRBD1 aligns across 10 bases. The CDR3 consists of 15 residues. CDR1 and CDR2 from the germline V gene are SNHLY and FYNNEI. The V segment lost 6 bases and the J segment 0 bases; nucleotides outside the gene matches: 5. CDR3 DNA sequence: TGTGCCAGCAGGCCGGACAGGGGGACCTCCTACGAGCAGTACTTC. The encoded protein is CASRPDRGTSYEQYF.